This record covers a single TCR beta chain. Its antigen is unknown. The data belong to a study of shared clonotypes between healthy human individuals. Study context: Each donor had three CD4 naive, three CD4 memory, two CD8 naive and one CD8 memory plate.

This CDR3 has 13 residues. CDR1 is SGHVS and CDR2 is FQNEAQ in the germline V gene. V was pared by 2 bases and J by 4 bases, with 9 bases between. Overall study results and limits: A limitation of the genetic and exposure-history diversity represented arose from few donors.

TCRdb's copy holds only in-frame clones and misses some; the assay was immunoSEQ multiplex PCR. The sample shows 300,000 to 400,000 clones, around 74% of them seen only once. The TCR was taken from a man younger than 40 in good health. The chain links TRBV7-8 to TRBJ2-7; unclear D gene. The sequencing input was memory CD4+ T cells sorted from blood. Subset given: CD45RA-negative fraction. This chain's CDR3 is CASSLSVVYEQYF. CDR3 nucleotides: TGTGCCAGCAGCTTATCTGTCGTGTACGAGCAGTACTTC.